This T cell receptor beta chain was recorded in a study of blood T cell repertoires in COVID-19. On the study more broadly: The United States, Italy and Spain were the sources of the acute and convalescent COVID-19 samples.

The authors' processing: For nucleated cells, counts were estimated from reference gene primer amplification. Measured with immunoSEQ multiplex PCR; TCRdb has only the in-frame clones, and not every one. That table gives V, J and clone size, and the DNA gave D and trimming. In the table there are about 140,000 clones, under 90% of which are singletons. The participants were between about 18 and 90 years old and came from roughly 24 US areas. Within the 2 weeks before study entry, each person in the exposed group met a COVID-19 case. Germline lookup yields CDR1 SEHNR and CDR2 FQNEAQ (reference sequence). Trimming removed 2 bases from V and 10 bases from J, with 14 bases in between. The CDR3 totals 13 residues.

This sequence originates from a woman between 18 and 29 years old who had been exposed to COVID-19. This sequence joins TRBV7-9 and TRBJ1-1; D is undetermined. The sample consisted of PBMCs or T cells enriched from blood (not recorded which). The DNA for the CDR3 is TGTGCCAGCAGCTTAAGTAGGACGGACTTAGCTTTCTTT. It encodes CASSLSRTDLAFF.